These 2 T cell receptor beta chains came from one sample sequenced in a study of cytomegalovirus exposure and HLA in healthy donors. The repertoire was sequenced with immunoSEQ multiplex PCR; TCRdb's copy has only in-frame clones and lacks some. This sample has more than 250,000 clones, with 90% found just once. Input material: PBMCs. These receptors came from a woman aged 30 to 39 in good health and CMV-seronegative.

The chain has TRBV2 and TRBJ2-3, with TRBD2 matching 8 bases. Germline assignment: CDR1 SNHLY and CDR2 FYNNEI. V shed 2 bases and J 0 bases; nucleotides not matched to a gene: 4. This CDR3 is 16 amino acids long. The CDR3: CASSELAGGSTDTQYF. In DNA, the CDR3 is TGTGCCAGCAGTGAACTGGCGGGAGGTAGCACAGATACGCAGTATTTT.

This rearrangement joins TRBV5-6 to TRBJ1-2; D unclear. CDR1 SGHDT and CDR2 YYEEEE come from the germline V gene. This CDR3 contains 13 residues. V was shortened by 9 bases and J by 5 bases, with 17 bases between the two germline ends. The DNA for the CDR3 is TGTGCCACCACGAGTCCCGAGGGTTATGGCTACACCTTC. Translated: CATTSPEGYGYTF.